This TCR beta chain was captured by sequencing in a study of T cells in Graves' hyperthyroidism and ophthalmopathy. The CDR3 is 16 residues long. Trimming cost V 5 bases and J 7 bases; bases outside gene matches: 13. CDR1 and CDR2 from the germline V gene are MNHEY and SVGEGT. Amplified TCR beta CDR3 regions came from RNA transcripts. Initially, a first-round RT-PCR of the TCR CDR3 employed the HTBI primer set. TCRdb analysed the multiplex PCR reads with MiXCR anew, one entry per CDR3 protein. The sample includes about 400,000 distinct CDR3 sequences, around 15% seen only once; the top ten take approximately 5.8%. Uncontrolled infection, other autoimmune disease, pregnancy or lactation excluded patients.

The J gene is TRBJ2-2, the V gene TRBV6-2 or TRBV6-3; TRBD1 matches 7 bases. Sequenced input: blood. The origin of this receptor is a woman aged 18-29 years with Graves' hyperthyroidism. CDR3 in amino acids: CASSAPGQRGDGELFF. The CDR3 bases are TGTGCCAGCAGTGCACCGGGACAGCGAGGAGACGGGGAGCTGTTTTTT.